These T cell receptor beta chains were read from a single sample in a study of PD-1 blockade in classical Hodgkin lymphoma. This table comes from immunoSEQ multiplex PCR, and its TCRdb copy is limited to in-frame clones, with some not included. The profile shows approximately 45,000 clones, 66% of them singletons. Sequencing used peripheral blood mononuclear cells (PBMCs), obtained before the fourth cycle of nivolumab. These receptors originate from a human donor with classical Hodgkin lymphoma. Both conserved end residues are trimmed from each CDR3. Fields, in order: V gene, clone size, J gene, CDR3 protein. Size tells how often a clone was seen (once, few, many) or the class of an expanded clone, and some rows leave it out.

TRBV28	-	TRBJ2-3	ASSLLGIGTDTQY
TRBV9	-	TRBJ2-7	ASSVAPGGLIDEQY
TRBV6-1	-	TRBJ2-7	ASRRDRGTNEQY
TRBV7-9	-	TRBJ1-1	ASSLDRGRTEAF
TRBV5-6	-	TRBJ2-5	ASSPAGGLKETQY
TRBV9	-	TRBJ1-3	ASSPSGNTIY
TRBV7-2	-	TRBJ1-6	ASSRYNSPLH
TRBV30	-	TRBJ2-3	AWRGGTGGSDTQY
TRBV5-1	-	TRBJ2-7	ASSLGSNEQY
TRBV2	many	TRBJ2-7	ASLDTPAYEQY
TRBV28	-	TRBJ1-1	ASSSPGRANTEAF
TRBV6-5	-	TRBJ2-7	ASSTGTGGYEQY
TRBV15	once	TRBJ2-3	ATSRDSTDTQY
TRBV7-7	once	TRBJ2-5	ASSFGLAGSPEETQY
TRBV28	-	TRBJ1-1	ASSTPRRLNTEAF
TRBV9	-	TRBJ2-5	ASSPDLLGAETQY
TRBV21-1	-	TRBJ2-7	ASSKKSRDRVGA
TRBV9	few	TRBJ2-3	ASSVDHTDTQY
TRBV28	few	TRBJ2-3	ASSLVADTDTQY
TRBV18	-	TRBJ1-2	ASSRATPPGANYGYT
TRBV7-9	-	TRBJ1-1	ASSLDSRTGRGNTEAF
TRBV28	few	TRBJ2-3	ASSLFFSAGGPPDTQY
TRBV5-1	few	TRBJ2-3	ASSLSLVIVTDTQY
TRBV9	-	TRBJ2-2	ASSVGLEAGELF
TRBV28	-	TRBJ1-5	ASSPGGSWYQPQH
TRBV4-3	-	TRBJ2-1	ASSQDLTGVSYNEQF
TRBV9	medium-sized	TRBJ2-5	ASSVGTRSQETQY
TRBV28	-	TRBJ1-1	ASSPGGLNTEAF
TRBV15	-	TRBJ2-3	ATSTAGGYTDTQY
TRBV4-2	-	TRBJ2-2	ASTRVGLAGGPTGELF
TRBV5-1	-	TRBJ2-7	ASSWSASYEQY
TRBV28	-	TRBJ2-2	AGGSPRRELF
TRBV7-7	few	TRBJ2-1	ASSSGQRRDEQF
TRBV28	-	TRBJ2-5	ASSLEAGEETQY
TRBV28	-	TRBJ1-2	ASSSPGRGGWSNYGYT
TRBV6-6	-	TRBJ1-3	ASSYRGLGGNTIY
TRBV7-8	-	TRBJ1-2	ASSLGTEYGYT
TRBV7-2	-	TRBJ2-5	ASSLGAYQETQY
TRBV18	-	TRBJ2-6	ASSPRRGVISGANVLT
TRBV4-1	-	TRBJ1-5	ASSQGGDGFYSNQPQH
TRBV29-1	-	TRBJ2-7	SGGVTGSSEQY
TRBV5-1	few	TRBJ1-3	ASSLEGSLNTIY
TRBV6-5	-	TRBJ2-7	ASSFGRLGYEQY